This T cell receptor (beta chain) was identified in a study of blood T cell repertoires in COVID-19. The wider study: Spain, Italy and the United States supplied samples that represented acute and convalescent COVID-19. Sample material is recorded as cDNA or gDNA derived from T cells, B-cell-depleted T cells, or PBMCs.

This clone was observed once. The CDR3 covers 12 residues. V lost 7 bases and J 7 bases, leaving 14 bases between the germline ends. The germline gives CDR1 MNHEY, CDR2 SMNVEV (reference sequence). Per the original methods: Estimation of nucleated cell counts relied on the amplification of reference gene primers. Repertoires were generated with immunoSEQ multiplex PCR, while TCRdb's copy carries only in-frame clones and drops some. The DNA gave D and trimming, while V, J and clone size come from that table. The sample contains about 190,000 clones, 88% of which appear only once. What was sequenced was peripheral blood. The clonotype comes from a woman in her 40s who had recovered from COVID-19. The chain combines TRBV27 with TRBJ2-7, with D possibly matching TRBD2 (6 bases). The chain's CDR3 is CASKTGRGEQYF. In nucleotides, the CDR3 is TGTGCCAGCAAAACGGGCCGGGGGGAGCAGTACTTC.